This T cell receptor (beta chain) was recovered during a study of cytomegalovirus exposure and HLA in healthy donors. About the study: Around 180 million T cells yielded roughly 120 million unique TCR beta sequences in earlier analysis. Overall study results and limits: Later examination showed HLA-associated TCR beta chains had greater clonal expansion than equally common others. The study designated 164 TCR beta chains cytomegalovirus-associated.

Trimming left V 0 bases short and J 4 bases short, with 9 bases between. Germline CDR1 MGHRA, CDR2 YSYEKL. This CDR3 region has 14 residues. To note about this clone: The antigen is not known.

The PCR employed 60 Vbeta primers together with 13 Jbeta primers. Repertoires were generated with immunoSEQ multiplex PCR, while TCRdb's copy carries only in-frame clones and drops some. The profile covers about 140,000 clones, with around 81% appearing a single time and 6.8% taken by the ten largest. The clonotype was recovered from a man between 40 and 49 years old in good health and CMV-seropositive. The J gene is TRBJ1-1, the V gene TRBV4-1; D uncertain. Source material: PBMCs. The CDR3 spells CASSQDGRITEAFF. The CDR3 DNA follows: TGCGCCAGCAGCCAAGATGGGCGTATCACTGAAGCTTTCTTT.